This T cell receptor beta chain was documented in a study of T cells in Graves' hyperthyroidism and ophthalmopathy (dated by TCRdb to between 2018 and 2021). Looking at the study overall: Peripheral blood was sampled at the time of initial diagnosis, prior to any treatment. To identify distinguishing TCR V-J signatures, a discovery cohort of some 99 patients was used, comprising 43 with Graves' ophthalmopathy and 57 with stable Graves' hyperthyroidism. Prospective prediction of ophthalmopathy was tested in an independent validation cohort consisting of fewer than 20 hyperthyroidism patients and about 17 patients who later progressed to ophthalmopathy. For training and testing, the approximately 97 patients in the discovery cohort were randomly divided in a 7:3 ratio. Thyroid tissue and blood T-cell repertoires from six Graves' hyperthyroidism patients were also compared in the study. After sampling, hyperthyroidism patients received methimazole starting at 30 mg daily, and ophthalmopathy patients received high-dose intravenous methylprednisolone. According to the paper, TCR Vbeta CDR3 sequencing was carried out on 135 peripheral blood samples, which came from 40 to 45 ophthalmopathy, under 80 hyperthyroidism and approximately 17 progressor patients. What the authors observed across the whole study: Sample size was not statistically predetermined, and blinding of investigators to group allocation was not performed. A model built on a 13 V-J signature distinguished ophthalmopathy from stable hyperthyroidism, reaching about 89% sensitivity and about 81% specificity in cross-validation and 80%/75% in testing. Most expanded thyroid clonotypes (frequency above 0.001) were also found in blood, which suggests that blood repertoires may mirror thyroid immune responses. During validation, the model predicted progression to ophthalmopathy a median of approximately 6 months ahead of onset, with around 65% sensitivity and roughly 72% specificity.

Amplification of TCR beta CDR3 regions was carried out from RNA transcripts. The first round of RT-PCR for the TCR CDR3 was performed with the HTBI primer set and the Qiagen OneStep RT-PCR kit. Libraries were constructed in a second round of multiplex PCR, after which size selection and purification were performed. Libraries were sequenced paired-end with 100 bp reads on an Illumina HiSeq2000. The paper's processing steps were these. SOAPnuke was used to process the raw data, with reads discarded if the reads contained adapters or uncalled bases, had a mean Phred below 15, or lacked an exact constant-primer or identifier match. High-quality paired reads were merged using COPE v1.2.5, and each unique nucleotide sequence was defined as a clonotype. MiTCR v1.1 was used to align the clonotypes against IMGT TRBV, TRBD and TRBJ reference segments. The analysis was restricted to V-J combinations with a frequency above 0.0001, which together covered about 99% of the repertoires. The TCS score was defined as the ratio of F50 (clonal expansion) to E x V (chaos), calculated using BLOSUM62-based TCRdist between CDR3 peptides within each V-J. Welch's t-statistics and random forest reduced around 510 V-J features to around 14, which were used in a naive Bayes classifier (R e1071). TCRdb cleaned the public reads at Q25 with fastp, built clones with MiXCR and kept in-frame beta chains. Rows with a matching CDR3 protein are joined into one entry that keeps the most common DNA and genes. The V and J calls and clone size come from TCRdb's table, not from the authors' own analysis. The sample table contains approximately 620,000 distinct CDR3 sequences; only one count was recorded for 16% of them. More than 3% of the sample is held by the ten biggest clonotypes.

In the ophthalmopathy patients, disease was moderately to severely active, with a Clinical Activity Score of 3 or more, a NOSPECS grade of 4 or more, and a duration of less than 3 months. Patients with uncontrolled infections, other autoimmune diseases, pregnancy or lactation were excluded. Diagnoses were based on clinical symptoms, serum thyroxine and TRAb, thyroid ultrasound and orbital computed tomography. PBMCs were isolated from about 9 ml of fresh peripheral blood by Ficoll-Paque density gradient centrifugation. Total RNA was extracted using Trizol reagent, and RNA quality was assessed on an Agilent 2100 Bioanalyzer. The germline V gene (reference sequence) specifies DFQATT as CDR1 and SNEGSKA as CDR2. The CDR3 sequence holds 16 residues, the cysteine and phenylalanine included. The only DNA kept is the CDR3, 48 bases in frame from the first base. The V end gives up 7 bases and the J end 6 bases, leaving 18 bases in the junction not matched to a gene.

This clonotype came up a few times. Its antigen remains undetermined. No per-base quality is available; no much larger clone lies one base away. The rearranged chain carries TRBV20-1 and TRBJ2-1; TRBD2 fits 7 bases in the junction. The sample consisted of blood. This TCR was recovered from a woman in her thirties or forties with Graves' ophthalmopathy. The CDR3 protein is CSVISPRGGPGNEQFF. The bases are TGCAGTGTTATCTCCCCAAGGGGAGGGCCCGGCAATGAGCAGTTCTTC.